The 5 T cell receptor beta chains in this list originate from one sample, sequenced in a study of T cell changes during pregnancy in multiple sclerosis. The data were produced by immunoSEQ multiplex PCR, yet TCRdb's version contains in-frame clones alone and is incomplete. The data contain 120,000 or so clones, 90% to 95% of them singletons. The material sequenced was peripheral blood, taken before pregnancy. The receptors come from a female donor with multiple sclerosis, enrolled in a pregnancy study.

This clone came up once. The gene calls are TRBV30 and TRBJ2-5, with TRBD2 matching over 12 bases. The V gene's germline CDR1 is GTSNPN and CDR2 SVGIG (reference sequence). This CDR3 has 17 residues. Trimming at V came to 0 bases and at J to 5 bases, leaving 10 bases not matched to a gene. Written as DNA, the CDR3 is TGTGCCTGGAGTGTAGGGCTAGCGGGGGGGGCCCGGGAGACCCAGTACTTC. It codes for CAWSVGLAGGARETQYF.

The chain couples TRBV5-4 to TRBJ2-1, with a weak D call TRBD1 (6 bases). The ends were cut back, 1 base at V and 8 bases at J, with 16 bases in the middle. This CDR3 comprises 15 residues. Germline CDR1 and CDR2: SGHNT and YYREEE (reference sequence). The CDR3 loop reads CASSLRGKGDDEQFF. CDR3 coding DNA: TGTGCCAGCAGCTTGAGAGGGAAGGGGGATGATGAGCAGTTCTTC.

The CDR3 nucleotides are TGCGCCAGCAGCCCGAGAGACAGGGACTCGACAGATACGCAGTATTTT. Translation gives CASSPRDRDSTDTQYF. The chain employs TRBV5-1 and TRBJ2-3, with D maybe TRBD1 (7 bases). This CDR3 contains 16 residues. Trimming removed 4 bases at V and 3 bases at J, with 18 bases between. Germline lookup yields CDR1 SGHRS and CDR2 YFSETQ.

The chain couples TRBV27 to TRBJ2-5; the D gene is possibly TRBD2 (5 bases). The CDR3 sequence is 16 residues long. The V gene's germline CDR1 is MNHEY and CDR2 SMNVEV (reference sequence). The V end was cut by 2 bases, the J end by 1 base, with 14 bases between. The CDR3 is CASSLTGQRAQETQYF. The CDR3, as DNA: TGTGCCAGCAGTTTAACGGGTCAGAGGGCCCAAGAGACCCAGTACTTC.

The chain combines TRBV6-1 with TRBJ1-5; D remains ambiguous. Germline CDR1 and CDR2: MNHNS and SASEGT. Trimming left V 5 bases short and J 2 bases short, with 13 bases between. This CDR3 is 15 amino acids long. This CDR3 is CASSLTKQGNQPQHF. Here the CDR3 DNA reads TGTGCCAGCAGTCTGACCAAGCAGGGCAATCAGCCCCAGCATTTT.